This TCR beta chain was found in a study of metastatic and nonmetastatic thyroid tumors. The CDR3 contains 11 residues. The germline V gene has CDR1 DFQATT and CDR2 SNEGSKA (reference sequence). All patients were treatment-naive before thyroid surgery. TCRdb re-called clones from the PCR reads using MiXCR. Altogether 4,500 to 6,000 clones are present, less than 20% being singletons, with the ten largest covering 6.2%. This clone was counted ten times or more. A much larger clone differs by one base, so this may be a read error. The sequencing sample was made of adjacent normal tissue. The origin of this receptor is a female donor with papillary thyroid cancer or a benign thyroid nodule (not recorded which). Some clones in this sample may be carry-over from other donors' samples. This rearrangement joins TRBV20-1 to TRBJ2-3; D uncertain. Here the CDR3 reads CSATPTDTRYF. CDR3 sequence (DNA): TGCAGTGCTACACCCACAGATACGCGGTATTTT.